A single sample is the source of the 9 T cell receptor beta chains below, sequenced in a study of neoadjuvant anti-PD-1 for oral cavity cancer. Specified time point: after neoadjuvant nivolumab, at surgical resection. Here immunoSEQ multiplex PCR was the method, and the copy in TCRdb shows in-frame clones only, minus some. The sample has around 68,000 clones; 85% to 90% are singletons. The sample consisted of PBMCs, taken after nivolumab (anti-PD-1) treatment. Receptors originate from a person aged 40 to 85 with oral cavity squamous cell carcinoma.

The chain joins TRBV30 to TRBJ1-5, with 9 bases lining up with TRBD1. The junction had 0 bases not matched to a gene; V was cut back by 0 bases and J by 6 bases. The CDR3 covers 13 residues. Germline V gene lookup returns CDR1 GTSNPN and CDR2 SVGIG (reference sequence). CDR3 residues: CAWSVQGAQPQHF. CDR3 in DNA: TGTGCCTGGAGTGTACAGGGGGCTCAGCCCCAGCATTTT.

In DNA, the CDR3 is TGCGCCAGCAGGGACGGGGTGTTGACAGGGAACTATGGCTACACCTTC. It specifies CASRDGVLTGNYGYTF. The chain carries TRBV5-1 and TRBJ1-2; 7 nucleotides agree with TRBD1. CDR3 length: 16 residues. V dropped 5 bases and J dropped 2; count of bases not matched to a gene: 12. The germline V gene encodes CDR1 SGHRS and CDR2 YFSETQ.

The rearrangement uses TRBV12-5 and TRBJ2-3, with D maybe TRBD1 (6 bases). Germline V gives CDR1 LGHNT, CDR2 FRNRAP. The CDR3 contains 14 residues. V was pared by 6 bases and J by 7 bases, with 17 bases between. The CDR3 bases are TGTGCTAGTGGCCGGGACACCACGAGTTATACGCAGTATTTT. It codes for CASGRDTTSYTQYF.

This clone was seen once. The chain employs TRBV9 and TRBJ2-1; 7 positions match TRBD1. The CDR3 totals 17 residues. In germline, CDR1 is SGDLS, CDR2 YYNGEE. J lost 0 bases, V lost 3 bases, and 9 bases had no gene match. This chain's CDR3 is CASSGTGAPSSYNEQFF. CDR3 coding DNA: TGTGCCAGCAGCGGTACAGGGGCGCCCAGCTCCTACAATGAGCAGTTCTTC.

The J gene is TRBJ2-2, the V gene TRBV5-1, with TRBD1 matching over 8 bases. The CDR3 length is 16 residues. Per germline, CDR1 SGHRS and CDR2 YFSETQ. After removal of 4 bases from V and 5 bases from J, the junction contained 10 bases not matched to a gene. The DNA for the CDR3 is TGCGCCAGCAGCGCGAATCAGGGGGCGTGGACCGGGGAGCTGTTTTTT. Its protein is CASSANQGAWTGELFF.

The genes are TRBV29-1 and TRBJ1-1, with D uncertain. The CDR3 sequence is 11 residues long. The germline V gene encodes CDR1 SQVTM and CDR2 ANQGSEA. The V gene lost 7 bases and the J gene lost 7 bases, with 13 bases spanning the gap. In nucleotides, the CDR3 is TGCAGCGCCTACCTGGGTGGTGAAGCTTTCTTT. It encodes CSAYLGGEAFF.

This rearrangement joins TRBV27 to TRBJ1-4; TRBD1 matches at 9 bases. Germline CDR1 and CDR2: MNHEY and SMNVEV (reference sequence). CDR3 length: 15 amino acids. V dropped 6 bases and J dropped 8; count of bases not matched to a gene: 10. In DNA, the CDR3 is TGTGCCAGCAGCCGGGACAGGGCGAAAGGGGAAAAACTGTTTTTT. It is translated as CASSRDRAKGEKLFF. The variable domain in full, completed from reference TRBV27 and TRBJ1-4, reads EAQVTQNPRYLITVTGKKLTVTCSQNMNHEYMSWYRQDPGLGLRQIYYSMNVEVTDKGDVPEGYKVSRKEKRNFPLILESPSPNQTSLYFCASSRDRAKGEKLFFGSGTQLSVL.

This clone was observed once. For the CDR3, the DNA is TGTGCCAGCAGTGCCCACCAGAATACAGATACGCAGTATTTT. This encodes CASSAHQNTDTQYF. The V gene is TRBV6-1, the J gene TRBJ2-3; no firm D call. V was pared by 4 bases and J by 3 bases, with 11 bases between. The CDR3 totals 14 residues. Germline V lookup: CDR1 MNHNS, CDR2 SASEGT.

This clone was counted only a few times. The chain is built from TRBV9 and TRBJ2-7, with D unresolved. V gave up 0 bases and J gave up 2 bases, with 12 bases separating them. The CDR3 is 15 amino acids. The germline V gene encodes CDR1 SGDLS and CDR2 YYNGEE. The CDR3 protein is CASSVGGSQTYEQYF. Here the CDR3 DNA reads TGTGCCAGCAGCGTAGGAGGCAGTCAAACCTACGAGCAGTACTTC. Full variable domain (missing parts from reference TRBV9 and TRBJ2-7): DSGVTQTPKHLITATGQRVTLRCSPRSGDLSVYWYQQSLDQGLQFLIQYYNGEERAKGNILERFSAQQFPDLHSELNLSSLELGDSALYFCASSVGGSQTYEQYFGPGTRLTVT.